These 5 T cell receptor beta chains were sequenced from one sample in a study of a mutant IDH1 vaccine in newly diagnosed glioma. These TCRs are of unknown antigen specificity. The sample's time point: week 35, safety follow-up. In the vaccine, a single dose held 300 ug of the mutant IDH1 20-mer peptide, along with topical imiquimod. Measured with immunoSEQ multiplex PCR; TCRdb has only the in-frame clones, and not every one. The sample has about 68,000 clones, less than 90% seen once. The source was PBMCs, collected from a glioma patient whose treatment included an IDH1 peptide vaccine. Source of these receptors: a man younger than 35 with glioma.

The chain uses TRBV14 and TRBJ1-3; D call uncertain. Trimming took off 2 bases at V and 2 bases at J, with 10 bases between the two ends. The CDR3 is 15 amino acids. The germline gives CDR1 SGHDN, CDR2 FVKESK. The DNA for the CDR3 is TGTGCCAGCAGCCAACAACACCAAGCTGGAAACACCATATATTTT. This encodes CASSQQHQAGNTIYF.

The DNA for the CDR3 is TGCAGCGTTTCTTTTGCAGGGAATAGCAATCAGCCCCAGCATTTT. This gives the protein CSVSFAGNSNQPQHF. The chain carries TRBV29-1 and TRBJ1-5; tentative D call: TRBD1 (5 bases). Trimming cost V 5 bases and J 0 bases, with 14 bases left between them. This CDR3 has 15 amino acids. The germline V gene has CDR1 SQVTM and CDR2 ANQGSEA.

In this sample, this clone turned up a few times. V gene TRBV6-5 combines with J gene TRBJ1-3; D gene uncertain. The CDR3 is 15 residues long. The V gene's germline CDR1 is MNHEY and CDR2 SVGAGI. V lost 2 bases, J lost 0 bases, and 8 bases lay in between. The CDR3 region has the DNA TGTGCCAGCAGTTACAGGGCCAGCTCTGGAAACACCATATATTTT. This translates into CASSYRASSGNTIYF.

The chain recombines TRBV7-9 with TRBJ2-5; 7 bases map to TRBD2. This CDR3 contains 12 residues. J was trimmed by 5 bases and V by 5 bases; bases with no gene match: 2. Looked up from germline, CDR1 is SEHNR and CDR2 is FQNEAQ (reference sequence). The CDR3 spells CASSPGRETQYF. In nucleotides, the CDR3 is TGTGCCAGCAGCCCCGGGAGGGAGACCCAGTACTTC.

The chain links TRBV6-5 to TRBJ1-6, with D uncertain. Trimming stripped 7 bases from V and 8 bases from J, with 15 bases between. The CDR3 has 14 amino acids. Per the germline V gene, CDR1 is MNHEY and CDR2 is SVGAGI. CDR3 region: CASTRLGTDSPLHF. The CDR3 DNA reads TGTGCCAGCACCCGCCTGGGAACGGATTCACCCCTCCACTTT.